A few counts support the clone carrying this T cell receptor beta chain. The antigen remains unidentified. The data stem from a study of radiation and T cells in renal cell carcinoma. This CDR3 has 16 amino acids. V lost 5 bases and J 3 bases, leaving 18 bases between the germline ends. Germline-derived CDR1 and CDR2 are SGHNT and YYREEE (reference sequence). As for time point: baseline pretreatment blood. Treatment specified: 15 Gy SBRT to primary tumor, nephrectomy 4 weeks later. The data were produced by immunoSEQ multiplex PCR, yet TCRdb's version contains in-frame clones alone and is incomplete. The table lists approximately 150,000 clones, 83% of them singletons, with under 30% in the top ten. Study-level points and caveats: Baseline intratumoral clonotype presence is unknown without pretreatment biopsies.

This sequence originates from a woman aged 50 to 60 with renal cell carcinoma. The sequenced sample was blood, obtained from a patient whose treatment included radiotherapy and nephrectomy. The chain combines TRBV5-4 with TRBJ1-5; D may be TRBD1 (5 bases). In nucleotides, the CDR3 is TGTGCCAGCAGTCTGAACCGGGGCGCAGACAATCAGCCCCAGCATTTT. As protein: CASSLNRGADNQPQHF.